This is a list of T cell receptor beta chains from one sample in a study of shared clonotypes between healthy human individuals. Sequenced by immunoSEQ multiplex PCR; TCRdb stores in-frame clones only, minus some. The sample consists of about 450,000 clones, roughly 77% of them appearing once. Input material: PBMCs. Receptors originate from a woman aged 40 to 55 in good health. Some clones in this sample may be carry-over from other donors' samples. The CDR3 runs from the conserved cysteine through the conserved F or W. Each record gives: V gene, D gene, J gene, clone size, CDR3 protein, CDR3 DNA. A D gene is named only where the DNA matches it firmly. Only some rows state a clone size, as once, few, many or a class for expanded clones.

TRBV19	TRBD1	TRBJ2-2	.	CASSGRQGAGELFF	TGTGCCAGTAGTGGGCGACAGGGTGCCGGGGAGCTGTTTTTT
TRBV29-1	.	TRBJ2-7	.	CSVTSLSSYEQYF	TGCAGCGTTACGAGCCTTAGCTCCTACGAGCAGTACTTC
TRBV18	TRBD1	TRBJ1-4	.	CASSRQWDRPNEKLFF	TGTGCCAGCTCACGCCAATGGGACAGACCTAATGAAAAACTGTTTTTT
TRBV2	TRBD2	TRBJ2-3	few	CASSDMGLAEDTQYF	TGTGCCAGCAGTGATATGGGACTAGCTGAAGATACGCAGTATTTT
TRBV19	TRBD1	TRBJ2-7	.	CASSGTGGTYEQYF	TGTGCCAGTAGCGGGACAGGGGGCACCTACGAGCAGTACTTC
TRBV5-1	.	TRBJ2-3	few	CASSLGVGDTQYF	TGCGCCAGCAGCTTGGGCGTGGGAGATACGCAGTATTTT
TRBV19	.	TRBJ2-5	.	CASSIDGGYQETQYF	TGTGCCAGTAGTATAGATGGCGGGTACCAAGAGACCCAGTACTTC
TRBV6-4	.	TRBJ1-2	.	CASSAGVGYGYTF	TGTGCCAGCAGTGCAGGGGTCGGCTATGGCTACACCTTC
TRBV19	.	TRBJ2-1	once	CASSIRSAAEQFF	TGTGCCAGTAGTATCCGGAGCGCCGCTGAGCAGTTCTTC
TRBV4-2	.	TRBJ2-1	.	CASSQDRRGTYNEQFF	TGTGCCAGCAGCCAAGATCGAAGGGGAACCTACAATGAGCAGTTCTTC
TRBV28	.	TRBJ1-1	.	CASSLSFGVTEAFF	TGTGCCAGCAGTTTAAGCTTTGGGGTGACTGAAGCTTTCTTT
TRBV27	.	TRBJ2-7	.	CASSLRGDSSYEQYF	TGTGCCAGCAGTTTACGGGGGGACAGCTCCTACGAGCAGTACTTC
TRBV28	TRBD1	TRBJ1-5	.	CASGDSLSNQPQHF	TGTGCCAGCGGGGACAGCTTAAGCAATCAGCCCCAGCATTTT
TRBV27	TRBD2	TRBJ2-7	few	CASSSGLAGIGRQYF	TGTGCCAGCAGTTCAGGACTAGCGGGAATAGGAAGGCAGTACTTC
TRBV2	TRBD2	TRBJ2-7	.	CASSGVKLAGLSYEQYF	TGTGCCAGCAGTGGAGTCAAACTAGCGGGGCTCTCCTACGAGCAGTACTTC
TRBV10-1	.	TRBJ2-7	.	CASSSQGFEQYF	TGCGCCAGCAGTTCACAGGGTTTCGAGCAGTACTTC
TRBV9	TRBD1	TRBJ2-7	few	CASSEGTGSSYEQYF	TGTGCCAGCAGCGAGGGGACAGGGAGCTCCTACGAGCAGTACTTC
TRBV4-1	.	TRBJ2-1	.	CASSSTRSYNEQFF	TGCGCCAGCAGCTCCACTAGGTCTTACAATGAGCAGTTCTTC
TRBV2	.	TRBJ2-7	.	CARIPYEQYF	TGTGCCAGGATCCCCTACGAGCAGTACTTC
TRBV6-5	.	TRBJ2-1	.	CASSYSRDYNEQFF	TGTGCCAGCAGTTACTCACGGGACTACAATGAGCAGTTCTTC
TRBV6-1	.	TRBJ1-2	once	CASSGEFYGYTF	TGTGCCAGCAGTGGAGAGTTCTATGGCTACACCTTC
TRBV19	TRBD2	TRBJ2-5	.	CASSGVQAQETQYF	TGTGCCAGCAGCGGGGTACAGGCCCAAGAGACCCAGTACTTC
TRBV19	.	TRBJ1-5	.	CASSTGFSNQPQHF	TGTGCCAGTAGTACAGGGTTTAGCAATCAGCCCCAGCATTTT
TRBV6-5	.	TRBJ2-2	few	CASKRSRNTGELFF	TGTGCCAGCAAGCGATCGCGGAACACCGGGGAGCTGTTTTTT
TRBV7-2	.	TRBJ2-1	.	CASSSSDAPYNEQFF	TGTGCCAGCAGCTCCAGCGACGCTCCCTACAATGAGCAGTTCTTC
TRBV2	.	TRBJ2-7	.	CASSEGSIGAYEQYF	TGTGCCAGCAGTGAAGGCTCAATTGGGGCCTACGAGCAGTACTTC
TRBV4-1	.	TRBJ1-4	many	CASSQDGGTEKLFF	TGCGCCAGCAGCCAAGATGGGGGAACCGAAAAACTGTTTTTT
TRBV9	.	TRBJ1-5	.	CASSVHYSNQPQHF	TGTGCCAGCAGCGTTCACTATAGCAATCAGCCCCAGCATTTT
TRBV6-4	.	TRBJ2-3	.	CASSDSGGTDTQYF	TGTGCCAGCAGTGACTCGGGCGGCACAGATACGCAGTATTTT
TRBV10-3	TRBD1	TRBJ1-2	.	CAISRGTGYGYTF	TGTGCCATCAGCCGCGGGACAGGATATGGCTACACCTTC
TRBV19	TRBD1	TRBJ2-2	few	CASIQTGDTGELFF	TGTGCCAGTATACAGACAGGGGACACCGGGGAGCTGTTTTTT
TRBV2	TRBD1	TRBJ2-5	.	CASREKDRVVETQYF	TGTGCCAGCAGGGAAAAAGACAGGGTGGTAGAGACCCAGTACTTC
TRBV6-5	.	TRBJ1-1	few	CASSKWGANTEAFF	TGTGCCAGCAGTAAGTGGGGGGCTAACACTGAAGCTTTCTTT
TRBV30	.	TRBJ2-7	few	CAWIPGAGYEQYF	TGTGCCTGGATCCCTGGGGCCGGCTACGAGCAGTACTTC
TRBV9	TRBD2	TRBJ2-3	.	CASSVGGLGLPDTQYF	TGTGCCAGCAGCGTAGGGGGACTAGGCCTACCAGATACGCAGTATTTT
TRBV5-1	.	TRBJ2-5	.	CASSPGDRETQYF	TGCGCCAGCAGCCCGGGGGATCGGGAGACCCAGTACTTC
TRBV5-4	.	TRBJ2-1	few	CASSSSGSYNEQFF	TGTGCCAGCAGCTCCAGCGGCTCCTACAATGAGCAGTTCTTC
TRBV19	TRBD1	TRBJ2-5	.	CASSRDRVETQYF	TGTGCCAGTAGTCGGGACAGGGTTGAGACCCAGTACTTC
TRBV7-2	.	TRBJ2-7	.	CASRQSSYEQYF	TGTGCCAGCAGGCAAAGCTCCTACGAGCAGTACTTC
TRBV9	.	TRBJ2-4	few	CASSVGNEGSGAKNIQYF	TGTGCCAGCAGCGTAGGTAACGAGGGCTCGGGAGCCAAAAACATTCAGTACTTC
TRBV6-1	.	TRBJ2-7	.	CASSVGRRDEQYF	TGTGCCAGCAGTGTTGGGCGACGGGACGAGCAGTACTTC
TRBV4-3	TRBD1	TRBJ1-2	.	CASSQVTGDGIWGYTF	TGCGCCAGCAGCCAAGTTACAGGGGACGGGATTTGGGGCTACACCTTC
TRBV28	.	TRBJ1-3	.	CASTRAIPGNTIYF	TGTGCCAGCACCAGGGCTATTCCTGGAAACACCATATATTTT
TRBV4-3	.	TRBJ1-5	.	CASSQEADQPQHF	TGCGCCAGCAGCCAAGAGGCGGATCAGCCCCAGCATTTT
TRBV29-1	.	TRBJ1-2	.	CSVGSGLYGYTF	TGCAGCGTTGGTTCCGGGTTATATGGCTACACCTTC
TRBV30	.	TRBJ2-7	.	CAWSVPEGHEQYF	TGTGCCTGGAGTGTCCCTGAGGGTCACGAGCAGTACTTC
TRBV5-1	TRBD1	TRBJ2-7	.	CASSYARGSYEQYF	TGCGCCAGCAGCTATGCCAGGGGGTCCTACGAGCAGTACTTC
TRBV5-1	.	TRBJ2-4	.	CASTQQHPVAKNIQYF	TGCGCCAGCACCCAACAACACCCGGTAGCCAAAAACATTCAGTACTTC
TRBV6-4	TRBD2	TRBJ2-3	few	CASSVQSGEADTQYF	TGTGCCAGCAGTGTTCAAAGCGGGGAAGCAGATACGCAGTATTTT
TRBV12-2	.	TRBJ2-1	.	CASRFFGGRGNEQFF	TGTGCAAGTCGCTTCTTTGGGGGGCGCGGGAATGAGCAGTTCTTC
TRBV5-4	.	TRBJ2-6	many	CASSIHSSGANVLTF	TGTGCCAGCAGCATCCACAGCTCTGGGGCCAACGTCCTGACTTTC
TRBV19	.	TRBJ2-1	.	CASRGRPYNEQFF	TGTGCCAGTCGAGGCCGACCCTACAATGAGCAGTTCTTC
TRBV7-9	.	TRBJ2-4	.	CASSNDRSNIQYF	TGTGCCAGCAGCAACGACAGGTCCAACATTCAGTACTTC
TRBV28	TRBD1	TRBJ2-3	.	CASRTGTGEVDTQYF	TGTGCCAGCAGGACCGGGACAGGGGAAGTGGATACGCAGTATTTT
TRBV6-6	.	TRBJ2-3	.	CASSYSGTLTDTQYF	TGTGCCAGCAGTTATAGTGGGACCCTCACAGATACGCAGTATTTT